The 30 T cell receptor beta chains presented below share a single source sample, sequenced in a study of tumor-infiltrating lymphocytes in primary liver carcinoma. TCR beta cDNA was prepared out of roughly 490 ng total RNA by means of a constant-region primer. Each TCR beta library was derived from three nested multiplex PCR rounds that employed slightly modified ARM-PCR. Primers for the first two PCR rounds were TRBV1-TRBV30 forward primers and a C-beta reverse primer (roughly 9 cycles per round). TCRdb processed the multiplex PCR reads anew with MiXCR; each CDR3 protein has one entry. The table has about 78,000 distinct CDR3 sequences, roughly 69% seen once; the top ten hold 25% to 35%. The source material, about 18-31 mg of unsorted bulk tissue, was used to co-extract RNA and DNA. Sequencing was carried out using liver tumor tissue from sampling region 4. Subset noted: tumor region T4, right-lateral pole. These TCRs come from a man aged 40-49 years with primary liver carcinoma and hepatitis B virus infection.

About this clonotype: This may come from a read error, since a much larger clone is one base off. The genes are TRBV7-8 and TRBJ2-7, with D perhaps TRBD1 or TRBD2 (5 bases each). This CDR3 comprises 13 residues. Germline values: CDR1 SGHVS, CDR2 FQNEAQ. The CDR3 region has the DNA TGTGCCAGCAACTTAGGGACGGTCTGGGAGCAGTACTTC. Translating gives CASNLGTVWEQYF.

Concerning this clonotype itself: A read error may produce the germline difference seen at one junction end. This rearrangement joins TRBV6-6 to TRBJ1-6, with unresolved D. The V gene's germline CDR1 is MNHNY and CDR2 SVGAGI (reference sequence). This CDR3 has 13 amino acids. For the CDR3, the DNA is TGTGCTGGTCGGAGCTTCTATAATTCACTCCTCCACTTT. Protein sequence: CAGRSFYNSLLHF.

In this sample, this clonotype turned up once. CDR3 region: CASSQRRSDTGNTIYF. CDR3 nucleotide sequence: TGTGCCAGCAGCCAAAGAAGGTCTGACACTGGAAACACCATATATTTT. The chain links TRBV6-1 to TRBJ1-3; the D is unclear. The CDR3 has 16 residues. The V and J ends lost 6 bases and 2 bases respectively, with 17 bases between them. Germline assignment: CDR1 MNHNS and CDR2 SASEGT.

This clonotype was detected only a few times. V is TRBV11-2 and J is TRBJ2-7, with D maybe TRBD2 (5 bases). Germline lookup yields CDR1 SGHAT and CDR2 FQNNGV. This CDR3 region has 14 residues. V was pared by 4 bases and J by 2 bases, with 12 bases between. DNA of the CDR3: TGTGCCAGCAGCTACCAGACGGAGGCCTACGAGCAGTACTTC. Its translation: CASSYQTEAYEQYF. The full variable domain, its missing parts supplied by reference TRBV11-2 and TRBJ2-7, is EAGVAQSPRYKIIEKRQSVAFWCNPISGHATLYWYQQILGQGPKLLIQFQNNGVVDDSQLPKDRFSAERLKGVDSTLKIQPAKLEDSAVYLCASSYQTEAYEQYFGPGTRLTVT.

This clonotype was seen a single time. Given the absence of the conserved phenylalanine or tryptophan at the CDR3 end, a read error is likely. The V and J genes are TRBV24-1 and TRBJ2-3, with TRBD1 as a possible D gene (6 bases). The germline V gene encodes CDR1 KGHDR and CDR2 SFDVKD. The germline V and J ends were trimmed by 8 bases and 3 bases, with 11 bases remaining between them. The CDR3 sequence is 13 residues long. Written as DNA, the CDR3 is TGTGCCACCAACTATCAGGGGACAGATACGCAGTATTAT. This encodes CATNYQGTDTQYY.

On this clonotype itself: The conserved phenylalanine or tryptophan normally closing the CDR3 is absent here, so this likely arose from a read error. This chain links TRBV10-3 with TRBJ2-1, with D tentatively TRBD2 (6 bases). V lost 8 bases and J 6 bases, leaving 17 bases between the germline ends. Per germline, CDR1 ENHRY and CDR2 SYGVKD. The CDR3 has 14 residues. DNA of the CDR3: TGTGCCATCGGAACGGGAGAGGTCCTCAATGAGCAGTTCCTC. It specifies CAIGTGEVLNEQFL.

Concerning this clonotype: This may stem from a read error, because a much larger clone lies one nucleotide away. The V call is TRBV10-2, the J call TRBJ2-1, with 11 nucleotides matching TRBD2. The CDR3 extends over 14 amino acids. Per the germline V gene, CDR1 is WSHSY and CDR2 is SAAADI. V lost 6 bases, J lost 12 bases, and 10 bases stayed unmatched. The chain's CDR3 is CASSLGLADYGQFF. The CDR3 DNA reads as TGCGCCAGCAGCCTGGGACTAGCGGACTATGGGCAGTTCTTC.

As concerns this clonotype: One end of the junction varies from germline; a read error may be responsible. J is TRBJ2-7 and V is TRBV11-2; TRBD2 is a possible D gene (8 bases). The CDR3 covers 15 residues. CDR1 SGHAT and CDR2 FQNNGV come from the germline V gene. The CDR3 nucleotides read TGTCCCAGCAGCCAATATTCGGGAGGGGGCTACGAGCGGTGCTTC. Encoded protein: CPSSQYSGGGYERCF.

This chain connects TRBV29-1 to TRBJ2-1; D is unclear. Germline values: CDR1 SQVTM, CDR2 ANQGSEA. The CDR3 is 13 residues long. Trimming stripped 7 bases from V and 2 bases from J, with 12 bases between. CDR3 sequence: CSASGGTYNEQFF. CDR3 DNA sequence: TGCAGCGCCAGTGGCGGCACCTACAATGAGCAGTTCTTC.

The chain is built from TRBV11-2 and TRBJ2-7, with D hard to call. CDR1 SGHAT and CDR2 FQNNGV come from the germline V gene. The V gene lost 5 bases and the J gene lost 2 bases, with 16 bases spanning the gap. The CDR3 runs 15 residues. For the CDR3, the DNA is TGTGCCAGCAGCCATGGCGAGACTCTACCCTACGAGCAGTACTTC. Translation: CASSHGETLPYEQYF.

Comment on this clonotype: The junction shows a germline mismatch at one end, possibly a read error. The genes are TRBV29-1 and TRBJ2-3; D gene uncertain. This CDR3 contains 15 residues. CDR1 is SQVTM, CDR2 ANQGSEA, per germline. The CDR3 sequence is CSVPRISSTTDAQYF. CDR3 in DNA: TGCAGCGTTCCTCGAATTAGCAGTACTACAGATGCGCAGTATTTT.

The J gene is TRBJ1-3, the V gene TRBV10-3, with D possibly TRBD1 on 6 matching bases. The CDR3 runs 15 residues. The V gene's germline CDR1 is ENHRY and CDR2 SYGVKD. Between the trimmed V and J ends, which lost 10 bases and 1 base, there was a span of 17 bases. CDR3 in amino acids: CATRDGGLSGNTIYF. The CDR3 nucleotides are TGTGCCACGCGAGACGGGGGGCTTTCTGGAAACACCATATATTTT.

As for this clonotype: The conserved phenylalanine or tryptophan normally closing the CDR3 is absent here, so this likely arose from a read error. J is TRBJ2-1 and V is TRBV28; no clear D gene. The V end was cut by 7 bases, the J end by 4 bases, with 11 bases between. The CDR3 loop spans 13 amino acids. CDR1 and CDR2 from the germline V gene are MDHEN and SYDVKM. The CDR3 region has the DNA TGTGCCAGCACTTTCCGCTTATACAATGAGCAGTTCCTC. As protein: CASTFRLYNEQFL.

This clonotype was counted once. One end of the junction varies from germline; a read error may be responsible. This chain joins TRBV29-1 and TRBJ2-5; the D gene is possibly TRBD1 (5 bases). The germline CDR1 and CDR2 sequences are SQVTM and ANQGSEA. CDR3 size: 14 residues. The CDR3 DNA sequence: TGCAGCGTTGAAGATCTAGGGGCCCAAGGGACCCAGTACTTC. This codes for CSVEDLGAQGTQYF.

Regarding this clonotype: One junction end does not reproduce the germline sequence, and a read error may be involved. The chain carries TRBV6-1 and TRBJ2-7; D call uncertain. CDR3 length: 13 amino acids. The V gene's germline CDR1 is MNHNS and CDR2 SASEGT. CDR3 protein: CTSSEWVFYEQYF. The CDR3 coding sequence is TGTACCAGCAGTGAATGGGTTTTCTATGAGCAGTATTTC.

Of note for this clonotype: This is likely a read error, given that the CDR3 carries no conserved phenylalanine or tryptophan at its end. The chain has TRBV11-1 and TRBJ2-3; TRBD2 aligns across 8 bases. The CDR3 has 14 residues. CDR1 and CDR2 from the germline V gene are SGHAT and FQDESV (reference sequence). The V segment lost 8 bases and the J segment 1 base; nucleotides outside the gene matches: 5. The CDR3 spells CASAGGAGTDTQYS. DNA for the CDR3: TGTGCCAGCGCGGGGGGAGCCGGCACAGATACGCAGTATTCT.

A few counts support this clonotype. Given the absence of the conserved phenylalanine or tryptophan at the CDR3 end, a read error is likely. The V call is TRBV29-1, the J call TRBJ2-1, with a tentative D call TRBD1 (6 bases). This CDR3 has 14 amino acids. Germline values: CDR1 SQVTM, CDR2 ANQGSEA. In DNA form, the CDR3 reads TGTAGCGCCGTCTCCGTGACAGGCAACAATGAGCAGTTCTTA. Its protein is CSAVSVTGNNEQFL.

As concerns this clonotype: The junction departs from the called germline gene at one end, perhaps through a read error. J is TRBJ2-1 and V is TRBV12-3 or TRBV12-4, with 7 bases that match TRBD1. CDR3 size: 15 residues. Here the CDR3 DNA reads TGTGTCAGCAGCTCAAATAAGGGGGCTGCGGATGGGCAGTTCTTC. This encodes CVSSSNKGAADGQFF.

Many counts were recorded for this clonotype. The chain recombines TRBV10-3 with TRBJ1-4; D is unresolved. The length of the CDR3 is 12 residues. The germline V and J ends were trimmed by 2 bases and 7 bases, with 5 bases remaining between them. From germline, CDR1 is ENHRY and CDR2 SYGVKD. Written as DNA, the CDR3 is TGTGCCATCAGTGAGGACCGTGAAAAACTGTTTTTT. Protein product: CAISEDREKLFF.

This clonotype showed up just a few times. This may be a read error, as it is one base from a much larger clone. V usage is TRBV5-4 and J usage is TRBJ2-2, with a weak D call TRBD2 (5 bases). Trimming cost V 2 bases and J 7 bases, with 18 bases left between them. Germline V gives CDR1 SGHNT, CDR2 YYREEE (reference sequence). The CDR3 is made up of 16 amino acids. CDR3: CASSLSSGLDIGELFF. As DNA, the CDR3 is TGTGCCAGCAGCTTATCAAGCGGTCTAGACATCGGGGAGCTGTTTTTT.

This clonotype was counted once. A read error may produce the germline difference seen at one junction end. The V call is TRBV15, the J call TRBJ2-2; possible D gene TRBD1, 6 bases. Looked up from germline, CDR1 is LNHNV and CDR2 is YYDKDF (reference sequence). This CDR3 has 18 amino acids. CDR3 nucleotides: TGTGCCATCAGCAGAGTTTCTGTGACGACAGGAGTCACCGGGGAGCTGTTTTTT. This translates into CAISRVSVTTGVTGELFF.

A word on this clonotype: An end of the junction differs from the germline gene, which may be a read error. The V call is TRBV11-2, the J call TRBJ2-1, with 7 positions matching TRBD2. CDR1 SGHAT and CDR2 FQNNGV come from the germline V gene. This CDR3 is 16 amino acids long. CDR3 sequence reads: CANSLSAGGGVNGQFF. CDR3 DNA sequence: TGTGCCAACAGCTTATCGGCTGGGGGGGGGGTCAATGGGCAGTTCTTC.

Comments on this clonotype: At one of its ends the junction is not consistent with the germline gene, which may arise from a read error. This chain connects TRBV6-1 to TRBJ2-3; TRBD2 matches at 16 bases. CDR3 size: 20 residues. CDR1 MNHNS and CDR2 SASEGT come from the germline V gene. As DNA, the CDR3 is TGTGCCAACAGCCTTAGACCGGGACTAGCGGGAGGGCCCGGCACAGATAGGCAGTATTTT. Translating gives CANSLRPGLAGGPGTDRQYF.

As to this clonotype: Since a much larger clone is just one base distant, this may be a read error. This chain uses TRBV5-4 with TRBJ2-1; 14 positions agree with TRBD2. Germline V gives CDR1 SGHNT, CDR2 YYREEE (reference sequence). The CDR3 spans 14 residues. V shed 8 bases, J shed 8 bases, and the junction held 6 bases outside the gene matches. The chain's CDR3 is CARSGGLAGDEQFF. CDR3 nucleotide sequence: TGTGCCAGAAGCGGGGGACTAGCGGGAGATGAGCAGTTCTTC.

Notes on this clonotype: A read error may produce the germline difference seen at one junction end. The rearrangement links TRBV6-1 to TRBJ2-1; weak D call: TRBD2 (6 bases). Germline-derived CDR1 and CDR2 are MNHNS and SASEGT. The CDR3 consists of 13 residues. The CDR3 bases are TGTGTCAGCAGTGGGGACTGGCGGCGTGAGCAGTCCTTC. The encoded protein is CVSSGDWRREQSF.

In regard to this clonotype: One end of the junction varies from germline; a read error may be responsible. CDR3 DNA sequence: TGTGCCAGTAACCCAACCCCCGGGACAGGGGACGATGAGCATTTCTTC. Translated, it gives CASNPTPGTGDDEHFF. This sequence joins TRBV6-1 and TRBJ2-1; 10 positions match TRBD1. Per germline, CDR1 MNHNS and CDR2 SASEGT. This CDR3 is 16 amino acids long.

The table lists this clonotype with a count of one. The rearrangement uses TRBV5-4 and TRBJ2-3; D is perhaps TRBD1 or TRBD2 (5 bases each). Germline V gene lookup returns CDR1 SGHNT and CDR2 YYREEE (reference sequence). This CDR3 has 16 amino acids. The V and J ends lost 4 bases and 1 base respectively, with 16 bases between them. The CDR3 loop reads CASSPPGRSGTDTQYF. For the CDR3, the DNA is TGTGCCAGCAGCCCTCCGGGACGTTCGGGCACAGATACGCAGTATTTT.

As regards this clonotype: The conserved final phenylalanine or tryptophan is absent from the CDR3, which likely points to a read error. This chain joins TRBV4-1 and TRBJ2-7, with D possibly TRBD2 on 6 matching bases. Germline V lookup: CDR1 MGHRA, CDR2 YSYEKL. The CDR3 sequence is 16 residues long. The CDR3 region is CTRSQDFSGSPYEQYS. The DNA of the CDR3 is TGCACCAGAAGCCAAGATTTTAGCGGAAGCCCCTACGAGCAGTACTCC.

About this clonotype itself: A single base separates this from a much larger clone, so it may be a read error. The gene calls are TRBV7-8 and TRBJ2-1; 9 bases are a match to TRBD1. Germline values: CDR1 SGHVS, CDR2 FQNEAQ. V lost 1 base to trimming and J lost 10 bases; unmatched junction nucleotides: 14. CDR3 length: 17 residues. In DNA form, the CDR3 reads TGTGCCAGCAGCTTAGGGGGTGGGGGGACAGGGCTCAAAGAGCAGTTCTTC. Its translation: CASSLGGGGTGLKEQFF.

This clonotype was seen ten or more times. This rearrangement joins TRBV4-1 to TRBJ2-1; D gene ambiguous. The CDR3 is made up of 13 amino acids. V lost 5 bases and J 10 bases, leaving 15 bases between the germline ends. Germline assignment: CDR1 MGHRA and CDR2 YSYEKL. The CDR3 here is CASSSSPGSEQFF. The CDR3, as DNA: TGCGCCAGCAGCTCCTCCCCCGGGTCGGAGCAGTTCTTC.